This TCR beta chain was profiled in a study of cytomegalovirus exposure and HLA in healthy donors. Study results and caveats: According to reports, the classifier identified cytomegalovirus status with high specificity and sensitivity.

On this clone itself: Its antigen is undetermined. The junction differs from germline at one of its ends, possibly a read error.

Primers for the PCR totalled 60 Vbeta and 13 Jbeta. The protocol was immunoSEQ multiplex PCR, while the TCRdb copy is restricted to in-frame clones and leaves out a portion. Of about 150,000 clones listed, approximately 80% are singletons. Germline values: CDR1 MGHRA, CDR2 YSYEKL. The CDR3 length is 16 residues. Specimen: PBMCs. The V gene is TRBV4-1, the J gene TRBJ2-4, with 9 bases that match TRBD2. This sequence originates from a woman in her forties in good health and CMV-seronegative. The CDR3 bases are TGCGCCAGCAGCCAGCCTCTAGCGGGGAGGGGAAACAGTCAGTACTTC. It specifies CASSQPLAGRGNSQYF.